One and the same sample provided the 8 T cell receptor beta chains below, sequenced in a study of shared clonotypes between healthy human individuals. The assay was immunoSEQ multiplex PCR, and TCRdb's table has in-frame clones only and misses some. Seen here are about 380,000 clones, approximately 97% observed once, and the top ten hold 0.32%. The sample consisted of memory CD8+ T cells sorted from blood. Indicated subset: CD45RO+ cells pooled with CCR7-negative TemRA cells. These receptors came from a man younger than 40 in good health.

The chain carries TRBV7-2 and TRBJ2-7; D possibly corresponds to TRBD1 (6 bases). Between the trimmed V and J ends, which lost 5 bases and 4 bases, there was a span of 15 bases. CDR3 length equals 14 residues. The germline CDR1 and CDR2 sequences are SGHTA and FQGNSA. The DNA of the CDR3 is TGTGCCAGCAGCCCCTTGCCAGGGGCGTACGAGCAGTACTTC. As protein: CASSPLPGAYEQYF.

The CDR3 here is CASSSWGSGYTF. The CDR3 region has the DNA TGTGCCAGCAGTTCATGGGGGAGTGGCTACACCTTC. The J gene is TRBJ1-2, the V gene TRBV2, with a tentative D call TRBD1 (5 bases). Trimming took 5 bases from V and 7 from J, leaving 11 bases between them. Looked up from germline, CDR1 is SNHLY and CDR2 is FYNNEI. The CDR3 loop spans 12 amino acids.

V is TRBV6-1 and J is TRBJ2-3, with 10 bases matching TRBD2. The CDR3 totals 18 residues. With V trimmed by 2 bases and J by 1 base, 9 bases remained unmatched. Per germline, CDR1 MNHNS and CDR2 SASEGT. The CDR3 nucleotides are TGTGCCAGCAGTGAATTAATCCTCCTAGCGGGAGGCACAGATACGCAGTATTTT. Translating gives CASSELILLAGGTDTQYF.

The chain combines TRBV5-1 with TRBJ2-3; D gene ambiguous. Trimming cost V 1 base and J 4 bases, with 10 bases left between them. CDR3 size: 14 residues. CDR1 and CDR2 from the germline V gene are SGHRS and YFSETQ. This CDR3 reads CASSLRSLADTQYF. Written as DNA, the CDR3 is TGCGCCAGCAGCTTGCGAAGTTTAGCAGATACGCAGTATTTT.

The rearrangement joins TRBV28 to TRBJ2-4; perhaps TRBD2 as D (7 bases). Germline V gives CDR1 MDHEN, CDR2 SYDVKM. Deletions cut 3 bases from V and 0 bases from J, with 18 bases between. The length of the CDR3 is 18 residues. For the CDR3, the DNA is TGTGCCAGCAGTTTGCGGGGGCATCGGCGGCTAGCCAAAAACATTCAGTACTTC. It yields the protein CASSLRGHRRLAKNIQYF.

CDR3 nucleotide sequence: TGTGCCAGCAGTTTATCGGGACTAGCGGGCAACTACGAGCAGTACTTC. The encoded protein is CASSLSGLAGNYEQYF. The chain recombines TRBV28 with TRBJ2-7; 12 bases align to TRBD2. CDR1 and CDR2 from the germline V gene are MDHEN and SYDVKM. The V gene end was trimmed by 1 base and the J gene end by 3 bases; junction bases not matched to a gene: 4. CDR3 length: 16 residues.

This chain uses TRBV2 with TRBJ2-7, with TRBD2 as a possible D gene (5 bases). V was trimmed by 8 bases and J by 0 bases, leaving 14 bases between them. The germline V gene encodes CDR1 SNHLY and CDR2 FYNNEI. The CDR3 has 14 residues. CDR3 protein: CASWVVGSSYEQYF. Here the CDR3 DNA reads TGTGCCAGCTGGGTCGTGGGGAGCTCCTACGAGCAGTACTTC.

The V call is TRBV27, the J call TRBJ2-7; 7 bases agree with TRBD1. This CDR3 is built from 15 residues. Germline V gene data show CDR1 as MNHEY and CDR2 as SMNVEV (reference sequence). The V segment lost 2 bases and the J segment 2 bases; nucleotides outside the gene matches: 6. The CDR3 loop reads CASSLAGTATYEQYF. The CDR3 DNA is TGTGCCAGCAGTTTAGCCGGGACAGCTACCTACGAGCAGTACTTC.